Following are 16 T cell receptor beta chains from one sample sequenced in a study. One entry per CDR3 protein, called by TCRdb with MiXCR from the RT-PCR reads. In the table there are 550,000 to 750,000 distinct CDR3 sequences, 14% of which are singletons. The sample was memory CD4+ T cells from blood. These receptors were taken from a female donor in good health, serving as a healthy control.

In this sample, this clonotype turned up a few times. This chain joins TRBV28 and TRBJ2-1; a weak D match, TRBD2 (5 bases). The CDR3 sequence is 17 residues long. Germline V gene sequence: CDR1 MDHEN, CDR2 SYDVKM. Trimming stripped 6 bases from V and 1 base from J, with 19 bases between. The CDR3 DNA is TGTGCCAGCAGCCCTCTGGGAGAGAGATTTTCCTACAATGAGCAGTTCTTC. Translation: CASSPLGERFSYNEQFF. Variable domain in full (rest from reference TRBV28 and TRBJ2-1): DVKVTQSSRYLVKRTGEKVFLECVQDMDHENMFWYRQDPGLGLRLIYFSYDVKMKEKGDIPEGYSVSREKKERFSLILESASTNQTSMYLCASSPLGERFSYNEQFFGPGTRLTVL.

This chain joins TRBV10-1 and TRBJ2-1; 9 positions agree with TRBD2. The CDR3 runs to 13 residues. The V gene's germline CDR1 is WNHNN and CDR2 SYGVQD (reference sequence). Trimming took 7 bases from V and 5 from J; bases not matched to a gene: 3. Here the CDR3 reads CASKASGNNEQFF. For the CDR3, the DNA is TGCGCCAGCAAGGCTAGCGGGAACAATGAGCAGTTCTTC.

This clonotype was recorded at least ten times. This chain joins TRBV10-3 and TRBJ1-1; 8 bases line up with TRBD1. V shed 4 bases and J 3 bases; nucleotides not matched to a gene: 4. Per the germline V gene, CDR1 is ENHRY and CDR2 is SYGVKD. CDR3 length: 14 residues. CDR3 sequence reads: CAISGTGQDTEAFF. The DNA for the CDR3 is TGTGCCATCAGTGGGACAGGGCAAGACACTGAAGCTTTCTTT.

This clonotype appeared a few times. The rearrangement joins TRBV20-1 to TRBJ2-7, with 10 positions matching TRBD1. CDR1 is DFQATT and CDR2 is SNEGSKA in the germline V gene (reference sequence). The CDR3 is made up of 15 amino acids. Unmatched junction bases numbered 6, after V lost 2 bases and J lost 2 bases. The CDR3 DNA follows: TGCAGTGCTAGAAGCCCCGGGACAGGGGCCTACGAGCAGTACTTC. Protein sequence: CSARSPGTGAYEQYF.

This clonotype was counted many times. The genes are TRBV29-1 and TRBJ2-7, with 12 bases fitting TRBD2. There are 13 residues in the CDR3. CDR1 and CDR2 from the germline V gene are SQVTM and ANQGSEA. With 4 bases clipped from V and 6 bases from J, the junction kept 4 bases outside the gene matches. DNA of the CDR3: TGCAGCGTTGCGCAGACTAGCGGGAGCGAGCAGTACTTC. It encodes CSVAQTSGSEQYF.

About this clonotype itself: A read error may be the cause here, since a much bigger clone is one base away. The V call is TRBV5-1, the J call TRBJ2-1; 10 bases map to TRBD2. The trim removed 3 bases at V and 5 bases at J, leaving 5 bases unmatched. Germline V gene data show CDR1 as SGHRS and CDR2 as YFSETQ. The CDR3 totals 15 residues. CDR3 loop: CASSSQAGGNNEQFF. The CDR3 region has the DNA TGCGCCAGCAGCTCCCAAGCGGGAGGGAACAATGAGCAGTTCTTC. Supplemented by reference TRBV5-1 and TRBJ2-1, the full variable domain reads KAGVTQTPRYLIKTRGQQVTLSCSPISGHRSVSWYQQTPGQGLQFLFEYFSETQRNKGNFPGRFSGRQFSNSRSEMNVSTLELGDSALYLCASSSQAGGNNEQFFGPGTRLTVL.

The V gene is TRBV7-9, the J gene TRBJ2-1; 8 nucleotides match TRBD2. Germline-derived CDR1 and CDR2 are SEHNR and FQNEAQ (reference sequence). V lost 4 bases and J lost 2; bases outside the gene matches: 7. The CDR3 contains 16 residues. The CDR3 sequence is CASSSRLATTYNEQFF. CDR3 nucleotide sequence: TGTGCCAGCAGCTCGAGACTAGCGACCACCTACAATGAGCAGTTCTTC.

This clonotype was detected many times. The chain combines TRBV4-3 with TRBJ2-2; D is possibly TRBD2 (5 bases). V lost 1 base and J 9 bases, leaving 9 bases between the germline ends. This CDR3 spans 13 amino acids. Germline loops: CDR1 LGHNA, CDR2 YSLEER. The CDR3 region has the DNA TGCGCCAGCAGCCAAGGGGAGACCCGGGAGCTGTTTTTT. Protein product: CASSQGETRELFF.

The chain employs TRBV18 and TRBJ2-4, with D tentatively TRBD1 or TRBD2 (7 bases each). The CDR3 is 17 residues long. Germline V gene data show CDR1 as KGHSH and CDR2 as LQKENI. V was trimmed by 3 bases and J by 3 bases, leaving 18 bases between them. The CDR3 reads CASSPPGGRDSKNIQYF. DNA of the CDR3: TGTGCCAGCTCACCCCCCGGGGGGCGGGACAGCAAAAACATTCAGTACTTC.

In this sample, this clonotype turned up many times. The CDR3 sequence is CATSDIGGLENEQFF. CDR3 DNA sequence: TGTGCCACCAGTGATATTGGGGGGCTTGAAAATGAGCAGTTCTTC. The chain couples TRBV24-1 to TRBJ2-1, with D perhaps assigned TRBD1 or TRBD2 (6 bases each). Germline V gives CDR1 KGHDR, CDR2 SFDVKD. The CDR3 covers 15 residues. Trimming took 3 bases from V and 7 from J, leaving 15 bases between them.

The genes are TRBV29-1 and TRBJ1-1; TRBD1 might be the D (5 bases). The CDR3 has 11 amino acids. CDR1 and CDR2 (germline): SQVTM, ANQGSEA. CDR3 amino acids: CAVRGDTEAFF. CDR3 sequence (DNA): TGCGCGGTAAGGGGCGATACTGAAGCTTTCTTT.

This clonotype was seen more than once but under ten times. The gene calls are TRBV12-3 or TRBV12-4 and TRBJ2-7, with 8 positions matching TRBD2. Trimming took 4 bases from V and 2 from J; bases not matched to a gene: 7. The length of the CDR3 is 15 residues. The CDR3 nucleotides are TGTGCCAGCAGTTCCCATAGCGGGGCAACCTACGAGCAGTACTTC. Translated: CASSSHSGATYEQYF.

This clonotype was counted many times. The V gene is TRBV27, the J gene TRBJ2-5; TRBD2 aligns across 7 bases. Trimming removed 10 bases from V and 2 bases from J; junction bases left unmatched: 13. The germline V gene encodes CDR1 MNHEY and CDR2 SMNVEV (reference sequence). There are 15 residues in the CDR3. Written as DNA, the CDR3 is TGTGCCACCCGCCGAGGCGGAGCGGGACAAGAGACCCAGTACTTC. It codes for CATRRGGAGQETQYF.

This rearrangement joins TRBV10-3 to TRBJ1-4, with a weak D call TRBD1 (5 bases). Deletions cut 0 bases from V and 15 bases from J, with 11 bases between. Looked up from germline, CDR1 is ENHRY and CDR2 is SYGVKD. This CDR3 is built from 12 residues. The CDR3 is CAISESRGMLFF. CDR3 in DNA: TGTGCCATCAGTGAGTCCCGGGGCATGTTGTTTTTT.

This sequence joins TRBV20-1 and TRBJ2-1; 11 bases align to TRBD2. With 6 bases clipped from V and 6 bases from J, the junction kept 13 bases outside the gene matches. CDR3 length: 16 amino acids. The germline V gene has CDR1 DFQATT and CDR2 SNEGSKA (reference sequence). The CDR3 nucleotides are TGCAGTGCCAACGGACGGGCTAGCGGGAGGAGCAATGAGCAGTTCTTC. The encoded protein is CSANGRASGRSNEQFF.

The chain employs TRBV5-8 and TRBJ2-7; 11 bases fit TRBD2. The CDR3 extends over 15 amino acids. Germline assignment: CDR1 SGHTS and CDR2 YDEGEE. After removal of 5 bases from V and 2 bases from J, the junction contained 6 bases not matched to a gene. In DNA, the CDR3 is TGTGCCAGCAGTTTCTATAGCGGGAGGGCCTACGAGCAGTACTTC. Translating gives CASSFYSGRAYEQYF. Supplemented by reference TRBV5-8 and TRBJ2-7, the full variable domain reads EAGVTQSPTHLIKTRGQQATLRCSPISGHTSVYWYQQALGLGLQFLLWYDEGEERNRGNFPPRFSGRQFPNYSSELNVNALELEDSALYLCASSFYSGRAYEQYFGPGTRLTVT.